What follows describes a single T cell receptor beta chain. Its antigen is still unknown. The entirety of the isolated RNA underwent reverse transcription, so expressed TCRB transcripts were sequenced. Assay used: immunoSEQ multiplex PCR; TCRdb lists only in-frame clones, some missing. The sample holds 150,000 to 190,000 clones, under 13% seen once. The germline V gene has CDR1 MDHEN and CDR2 SYDVKM. The CDR3 length is 19 residues. The ends lost 6 bases at V and 5 bases at J; junction bases unmatched: 16. These data originate in a study of beta chain features in type 1 diabetes. General study points: Among all four CD4+ subsets, Type 1 diabetes patients had TCRB CDR3s that were moderately but significantly shorter.

Sequencing was performed on central memory CD4+ T cells from blood. This rearrangement joins TRBV28 to TRBJ2-3; TRBD2 aligns across 14 bases. The receptor was isolated from a man aged 25-45 years with type 1 diabetes. CDR3 region: CASRPSGTSGSYRGDTQYF. The CDR3, as DNA: TGTGCCAGCAGACCATCCGGGACTAGCGGGAGTTACAGGGGAGATACGCAGTATTTT.